The clone carrying this T cell receptor (beta chain) turned up a few times. The antigen remains undetermined. 5'RACE primed from the constant segment yielded TCR alpha and TCR beta cDNA libraries bearing sample barcodes and UMIs. TCRdb itself ran the 5' RACE reads through MiXCR, one entry per CDR3 protein. The data contain fewer than 350,000 distinct CDR3 sequences, more than 15% of them singletons. This entry is derived from a study of T-cell memory formation after mild COVID-19. The study's findings and limits: Clonal second-wave expansions that peaked on day 37 had unconfirmed SARS-CoV-2 specificity. The main location of contracting CD4+ clones was CM and EM, and that of contracting CD8+ clones was EMRA.

V dropped 4 bases and J dropped 5 bases, with 18 bases sitting between them. The germline V gene encodes CDR1 SGHRS and CDR2 YFSETQ. This CDR3 comprises 15 residues. Input material: PBMCs or a T cell subset sorted from them (not recorded which). The chain is built from TRBV5-1 and TRBJ2-5; D possibly corresponds to TRBD2 (6 bases). The receptor comes from a man between 18 and 35 years old who had mild COVID-19 (a few samples of this study predate the infection). Cell type and time point are not known. The CDR3 region is CASSTAGRDDETQYF. The CDR3, as DNA: TGCGCCAGCAGCACCGCGGGACGAGATGACGAGACCCAGTACTTC.